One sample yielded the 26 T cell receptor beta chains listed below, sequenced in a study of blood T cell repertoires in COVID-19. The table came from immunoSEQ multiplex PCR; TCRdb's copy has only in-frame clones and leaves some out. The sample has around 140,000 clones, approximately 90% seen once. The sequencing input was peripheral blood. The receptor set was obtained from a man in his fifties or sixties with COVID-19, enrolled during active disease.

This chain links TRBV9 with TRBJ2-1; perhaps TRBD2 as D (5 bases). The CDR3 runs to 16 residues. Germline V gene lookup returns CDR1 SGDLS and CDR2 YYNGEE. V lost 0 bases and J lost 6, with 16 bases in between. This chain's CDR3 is CASSVGPGITLNEQFF. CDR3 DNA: TGTGCCAGCAGCGTAGGCCCGGGGATAACGCTCAATGAGCAGTTCTTC.

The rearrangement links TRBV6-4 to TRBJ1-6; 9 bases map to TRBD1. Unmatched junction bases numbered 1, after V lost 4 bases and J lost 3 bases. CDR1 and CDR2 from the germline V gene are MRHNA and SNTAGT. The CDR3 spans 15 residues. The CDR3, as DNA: TGTGCCAGCAGTGCGACAGGGGGCTATAATTCACCCCTCCACTTT. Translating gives CASSATGGYNSPLHF.

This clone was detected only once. The CDR3 nucleotides read TGTGCCAGCTCACCACCGGCGACAGGGGGTCAGCCCCAGCATTTT. Translating gives CASSPPATGGQPQHF. This chain links TRBV18 with TRBJ1-5, with TRBD1 matching 9 bases. Losses at the gene ends were 0 bases for V and 6 bases for J; bases not matched to a gene: 3. The CDR3 runs to 15 residues. Germline V lookup: CDR1 KGHSH, CDR2 LQKENI.

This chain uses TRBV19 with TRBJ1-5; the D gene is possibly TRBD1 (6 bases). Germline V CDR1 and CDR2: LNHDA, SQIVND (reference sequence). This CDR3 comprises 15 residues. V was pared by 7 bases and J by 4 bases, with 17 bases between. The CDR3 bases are TGTGCCAGTAACCTATACAGGGATGGGAATCAGCCCCAGCATTTT. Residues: CASNLYRDGNQPQHF.

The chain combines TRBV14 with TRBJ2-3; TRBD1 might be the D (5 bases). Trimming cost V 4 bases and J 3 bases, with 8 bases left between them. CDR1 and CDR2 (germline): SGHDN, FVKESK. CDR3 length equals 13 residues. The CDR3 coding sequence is TGTGCCAGCAGCCCAGGGTCTACAGATACGCAGTATTTT. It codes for CASSPGSTDTQYF.

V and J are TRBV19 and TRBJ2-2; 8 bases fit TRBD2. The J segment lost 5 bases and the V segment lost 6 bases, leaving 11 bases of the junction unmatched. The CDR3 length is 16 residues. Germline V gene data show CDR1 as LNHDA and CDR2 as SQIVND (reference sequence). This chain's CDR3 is CASSSPVTSETGELFF. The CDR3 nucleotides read TGTGCCAGTAGCTCTCCCGTGACTAGCGAAACCGGGGAGCTGTTTTTT. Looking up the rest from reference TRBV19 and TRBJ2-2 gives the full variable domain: DGGITQSPKYLFRKEGQNVTLSCEQNLNHDAMYWYRQDPGQGLRLIYYSQIVNDFQKGDIAEGYSVSREKKESFPLTVTSAQKNPTAFYLCASSSPVTSETGELFFGEGSRLTVL.

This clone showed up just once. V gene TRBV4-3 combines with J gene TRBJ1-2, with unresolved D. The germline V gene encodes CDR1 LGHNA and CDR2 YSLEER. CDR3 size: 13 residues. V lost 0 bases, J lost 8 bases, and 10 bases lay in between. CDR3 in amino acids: CASSQDKGGGYTF. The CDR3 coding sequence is TGCGCCAGCAGCCAAGATAAGGGAGGCGGCTACACCTTC.

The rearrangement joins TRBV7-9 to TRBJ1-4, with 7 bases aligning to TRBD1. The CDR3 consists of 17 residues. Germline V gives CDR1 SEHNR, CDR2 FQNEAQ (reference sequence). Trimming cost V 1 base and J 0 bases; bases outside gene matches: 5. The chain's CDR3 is CASSLGDRRPTNEKLFF. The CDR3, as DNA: TGTGCCAGCAGCTTAGGGGACAGAAGACCAACTAATGAAAAACTGTTTTTT.

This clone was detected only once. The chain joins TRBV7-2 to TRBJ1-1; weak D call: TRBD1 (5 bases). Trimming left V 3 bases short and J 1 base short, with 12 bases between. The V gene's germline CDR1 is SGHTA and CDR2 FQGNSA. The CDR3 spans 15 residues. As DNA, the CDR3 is TGTGCCAGCAGCTTGAGCGGGGCCGAGAACACTGAAGCTTTCTTT. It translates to CASSLSGAENTEAFF.

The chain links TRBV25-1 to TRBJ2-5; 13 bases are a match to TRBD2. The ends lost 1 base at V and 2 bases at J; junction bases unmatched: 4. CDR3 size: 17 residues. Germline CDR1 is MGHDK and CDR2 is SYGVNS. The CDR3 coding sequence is TGTGCCAGCAGTGAATTTCTGGGACTAGCGGGGCAAGAGACCCAGTACTTC. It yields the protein CASSEFLGLAGQETQYF.

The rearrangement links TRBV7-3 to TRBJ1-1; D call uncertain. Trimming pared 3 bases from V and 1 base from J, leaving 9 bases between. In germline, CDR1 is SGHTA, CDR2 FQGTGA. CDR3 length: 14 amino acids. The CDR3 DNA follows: TGTGCCAGCAGCTTTTTGGGAGAGAACACTGAAGCTTTCTTT. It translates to CASSFLGENTEAFF.

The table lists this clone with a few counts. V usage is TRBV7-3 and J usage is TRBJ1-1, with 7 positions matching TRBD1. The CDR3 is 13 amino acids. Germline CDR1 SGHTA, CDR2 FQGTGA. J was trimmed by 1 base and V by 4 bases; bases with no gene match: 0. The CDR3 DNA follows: TGTGCCAGCAGCTGGGACAGGAACACTGAAGCTTTCTTT. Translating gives CASSWDRNTEAFF. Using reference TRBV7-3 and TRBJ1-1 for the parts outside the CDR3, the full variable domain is GAGVSQTPSNKVTEKGKYVELRCDPISGHTALYWYRQSLGQGPEFLIYFQGTGAADDSGLPNDRFFAVRPEGSVSTLKIQRTERGDSAVYLCASSWDRNTEAFFGQGTRLTVV.

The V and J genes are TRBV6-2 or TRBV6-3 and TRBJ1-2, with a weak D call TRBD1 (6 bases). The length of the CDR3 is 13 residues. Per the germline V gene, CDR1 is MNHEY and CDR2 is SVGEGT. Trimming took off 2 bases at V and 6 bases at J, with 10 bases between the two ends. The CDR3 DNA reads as TGTGCCAGCAGTTACGGGGCAGGGGATGGCTACACCTTC. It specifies CASSYGAGDGYTF.

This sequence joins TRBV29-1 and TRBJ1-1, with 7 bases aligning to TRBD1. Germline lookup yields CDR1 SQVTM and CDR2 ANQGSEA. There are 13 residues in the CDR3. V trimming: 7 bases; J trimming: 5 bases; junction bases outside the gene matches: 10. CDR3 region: CSGLTGARTEAFF. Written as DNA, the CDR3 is TGCAGCGGACTAACAGGGGCGCGGACTGAAGCTTTCTTT.

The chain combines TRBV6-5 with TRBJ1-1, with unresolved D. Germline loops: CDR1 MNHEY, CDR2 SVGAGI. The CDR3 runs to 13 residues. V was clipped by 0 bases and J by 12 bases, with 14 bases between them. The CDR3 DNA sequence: TGTGCCAGCAGTTACTCAGGCGAGGAGAGGACTTTCTTT. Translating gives CASSYSGEERTFF.

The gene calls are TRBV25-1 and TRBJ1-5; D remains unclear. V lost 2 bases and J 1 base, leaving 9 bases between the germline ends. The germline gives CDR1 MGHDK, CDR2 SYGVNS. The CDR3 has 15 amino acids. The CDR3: CASSEGLESNQPQHF. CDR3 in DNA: TGTGCCAGCAGTGAAGGGTTGGAGAGCAATCAGCCCCAGCATTTT. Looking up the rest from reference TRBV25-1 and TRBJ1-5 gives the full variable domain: EADIYQTPRYLVIGTGKKITLECSQTMGHDKMYWYQQDPGMELHLIHYSYGVNSTEKGDLSSESTVSRIRTEHFPLTLESARPSHTSQYLCASSEGLESNQPQHFGDGTRLSIL.

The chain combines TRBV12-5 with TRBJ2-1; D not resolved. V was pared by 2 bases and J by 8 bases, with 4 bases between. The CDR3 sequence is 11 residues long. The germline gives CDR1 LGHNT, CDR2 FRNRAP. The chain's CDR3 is CASGLRDEQFF. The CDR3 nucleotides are TGTGCTAGTGGTTTGAGAGATGAGCAGTTCTTC.

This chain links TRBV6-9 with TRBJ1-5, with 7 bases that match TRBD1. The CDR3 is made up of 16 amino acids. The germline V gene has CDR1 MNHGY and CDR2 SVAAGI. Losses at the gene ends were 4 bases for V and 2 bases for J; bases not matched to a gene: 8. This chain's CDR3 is CASSCGDRECNQPQHF. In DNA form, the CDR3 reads TGTGCCAGCAGTTGTGGTGACAGGGAGTGCAATCAGCCCCAGCATTTT.

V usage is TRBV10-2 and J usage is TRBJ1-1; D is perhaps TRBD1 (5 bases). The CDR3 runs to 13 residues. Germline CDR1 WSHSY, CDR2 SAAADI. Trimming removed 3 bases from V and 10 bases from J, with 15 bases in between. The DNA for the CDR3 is TGCGCCAGCAGTGAAGGGGTAACGGTTTTAGCTTTCTTT. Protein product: CASSEGVTVLAFF.

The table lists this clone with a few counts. The CDR3 DNA reads TGCGCCACCTCCGACACGTTCGATGGCTACACCTTC. It encodes CATSDTFDGYTF. J is TRBJ1-2 and V is TRBV10-1; no clear D gene. Germline V gives CDR1 WNHNN, CDR2 SYGVQD (reference sequence). CDR3 length: 12 amino acids. Trimming left V 10 bases short and J 6 bases short, with 15 bases between.

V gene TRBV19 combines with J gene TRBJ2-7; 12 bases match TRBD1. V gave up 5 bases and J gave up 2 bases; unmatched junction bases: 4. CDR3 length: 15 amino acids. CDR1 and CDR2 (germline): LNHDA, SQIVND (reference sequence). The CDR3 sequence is CASSRDRGLPYEQYF. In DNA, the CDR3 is TGTGCCAGTAGTCGGGACAGGGGGCTACCCTACGAGCAGTACTTC.

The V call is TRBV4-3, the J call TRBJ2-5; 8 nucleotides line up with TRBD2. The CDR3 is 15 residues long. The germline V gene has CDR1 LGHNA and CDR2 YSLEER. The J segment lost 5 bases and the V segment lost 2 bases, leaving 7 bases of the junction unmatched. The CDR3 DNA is TGCGCCAGCAGCCAATCACGGGGGGGCGGGGAGACCCAGTACTTC. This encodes CASSQSRGGGETQYF.

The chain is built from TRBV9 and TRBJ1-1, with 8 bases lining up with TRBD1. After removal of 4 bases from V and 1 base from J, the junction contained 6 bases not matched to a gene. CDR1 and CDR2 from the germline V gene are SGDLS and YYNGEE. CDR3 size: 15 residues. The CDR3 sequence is CASSPIGTGNTEAFF. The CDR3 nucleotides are TGTGCCAGCAGCCCAATTGGGACAGGGAACACTGAAGCTTTCTTT.

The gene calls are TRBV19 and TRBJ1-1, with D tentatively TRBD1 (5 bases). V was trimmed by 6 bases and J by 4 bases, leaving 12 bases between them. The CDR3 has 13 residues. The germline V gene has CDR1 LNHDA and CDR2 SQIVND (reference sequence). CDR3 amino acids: CASRPRGGTEAFF. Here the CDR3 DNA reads TGTGCCAGTAGGCCTCGCGGGGGCACTGAAGCTTTCTTT.

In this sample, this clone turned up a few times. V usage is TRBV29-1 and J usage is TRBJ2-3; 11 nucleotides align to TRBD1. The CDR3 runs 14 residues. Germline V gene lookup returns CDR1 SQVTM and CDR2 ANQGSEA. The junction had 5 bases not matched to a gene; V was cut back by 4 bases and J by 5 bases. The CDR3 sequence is CSVGEDRGQDTQYF. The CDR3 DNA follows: TGCAGCGTTGGGGAGGACAGGGGGCAAGATACGCAGTATTTT.

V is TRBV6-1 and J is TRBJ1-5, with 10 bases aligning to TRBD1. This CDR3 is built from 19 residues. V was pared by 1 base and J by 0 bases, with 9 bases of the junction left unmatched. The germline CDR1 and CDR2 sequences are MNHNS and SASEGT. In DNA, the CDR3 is TGTGCCAGCAGTGAAGGGACAGGGGGAAGGTTTTATAGCAATCAGCCCCAGCATTTT. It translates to CASSEGTGGRFYSNQPQHF.